These 8 T cell receptor beta chains were sequenced from one sample in a study of T cell responses to AZD1222 COVID-19 vaccine. Assay used: immunoSEQ multiplex PCR; TCRdb lists only in-frame clones, some missing. The data show about 150,000 clones, with around 90% seen just once and around 2.9% held by the top ten. The source was peripheral blood, collected 28 days after the second AZD1222 dose. The receptors derive from an adult who received the AZD1222 COVID-19 vaccine.

The chain employs TRBV15 and TRBJ2-1; possible D gene TRBD2, 5 bases. This CDR3 comprises 15 residues. The V gene's germline CDR1 is LNHNV and CDR2 YYDKDF (reference sequence). The ends were cut back, 5 bases at V and 0 bases at J, with 11 bases in the middle. The CDR3: CATSHEGSSYNEQFF. CDR3 coding DNA: TGTGCCACCAGCCACGAGGGTAGCTCCTACAATGAGCAGTTCTTC.

The V gene is TRBV18, the J gene TRBJ2-7; 8 nucleotides line up with TRBD2. The CDR3 is 20 residues long. The V gene's germline CDR1 is KGHSH and CDR2 LQKENI. V trimming: 6 bases; J trimming: 0 bases; junction bases outside the gene matches: 22. CDR3 protein: CASSGLPRRASGLSSYEQYF. In DNA, the CDR3 is TGTGCCAGCTCGGGACTGCCCCGGCGGGCTAGCGGGCTCAGCTCCTACGAGCAGTACTTC.

This chain links TRBV3-1 (or the pseudogene TRBV3-2) with TRBJ1-1; D gene ambiguous. The CDR3 runs to 12 residues. CDR1 and CDR2 (germline): LGHDT, YNNKEL (reference sequence). V gave up 0 bases and J gave up 5 bases, with 4 bases separating them. CDR3 coding DNA: TGTGCCAGCAGCCAAGAACGGACTGAAGCTTTCTTT. This codes for CASSQERTEAFF.

V usage is TRBV10-3 and J usage is TRBJ1-2, with D tentatively TRBD1 (6 bases). V lost 0 bases, J lost 2 bases, and 7 bases lay in between. Germline V gene lookup returns CDR1 ENHRY and CDR2 SYGVKD. CDR3 size: 14 residues. CDR3 loop: CAISESRGNYGYTF. CDR3 nucleotide sequence: TGTGCCATCAGTGAGTCGAGGGGGAACTATGGCTACACCTTC.

J is TRBJ1-2 and V is TRBV7-9; 7 bases agree with TRBD1. V was pared by 5 bases and J by 8 bases, with 11 bases of the junction left unmatched. This CDR3 spans 14 amino acids. Germline CDR1 SEHNR, CDR2 FQNEAQ (reference sequence). The CDR3 is CASSQGDRVEGYTF. CDR3 coding DNA: TGTGCCAGCAGCCAAGGTGACAGGGTAGAGGGCTACACCTTC.

The chain couples TRBV25-1 to TRBJ1-2; possibly TRBD1 for D (5 bases). Germline-derived CDR1 and CDR2 are MGHDK and SYGVNS. Trimming shortened V by 3 bases and J by 4 bases, and 12 bases separated the two germline ends. The CDR3 has 14 residues. CDR3: CASSDYRSTYGYTF. The CDR3 DNA reads as TGTGCCAGCAGTGATTACAGGTCTACCTATGGCTACACCTTC.

The chain has TRBV11-3 and TRBJ1-6; the D gene is possibly TRBD1 (5 bases). Germline V CDR1 and CDR2: SGHNT, YENEEA. V was clipped by 0 bases and J by 4 bases, with 19 bases between them. This CDR3 region has 19 residues. CDR3 amino acids: CASSLDLYLGRRYNSPLHF. In DNA, the CDR3 is TGTGCCAGCAGCTTAGATCTGTATCTGGGGCGGCGGTATAATTCACCCCTCCACTTT.

This chain joins TRBV12-3 or TRBV12-4 and TRBJ1-3; D is undetermined. The CDR3 is made up of 13 amino acids. The ends were cut back, 1 base at V and 2 bases at J, with 3 bases in the middle. CDR3 nucleotide sequence: TGTGCCAGCAGTTTAGAGGCTGGAAACACCATATATTTT. This codes for CASSLEAGNTIYF.